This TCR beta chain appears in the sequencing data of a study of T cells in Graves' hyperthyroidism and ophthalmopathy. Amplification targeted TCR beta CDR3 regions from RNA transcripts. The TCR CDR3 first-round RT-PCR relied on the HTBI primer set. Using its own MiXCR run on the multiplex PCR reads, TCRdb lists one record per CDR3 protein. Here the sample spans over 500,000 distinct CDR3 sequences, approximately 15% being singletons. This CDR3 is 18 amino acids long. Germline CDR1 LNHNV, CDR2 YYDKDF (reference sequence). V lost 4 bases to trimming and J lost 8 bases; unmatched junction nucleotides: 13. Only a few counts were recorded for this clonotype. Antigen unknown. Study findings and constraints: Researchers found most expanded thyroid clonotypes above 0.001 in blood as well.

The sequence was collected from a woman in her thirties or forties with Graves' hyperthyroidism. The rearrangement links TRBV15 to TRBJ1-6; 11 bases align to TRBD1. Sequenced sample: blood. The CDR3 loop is CATSKATMRGQGDSPLHF. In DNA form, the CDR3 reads TGTGCCACCAGCAAAGCCACCATGCGGGGACAGGGGGATTCACCCCTCCACTTT.